These 5 T cell receptor beta chains came from one sample sequenced in a study of blood T cells in healthy people across ages. A J-beta primer mix and a sample-barcoded 5' primer were used in a second PCR of about 7 to 11 cycles. MiXCR, applied by TCRdb to the 5' RACE reads, yields one record per CDR3 protein. This repertoire shows 700,000 or so distinct CDR3 sequences, 22% found once; its top ten account for roughly 22%. The specimen was blood. These receptor sequences come from a man aged 65 to 79 in good health.

This chain connects TRBV5-1 to TRBJ1-4; no clear D. Trimming removed 4 bases at V and 13 bases at J, with 17 bases between. Germline CDR1 is SGHRS and CDR2 is YFSETQ. CDR3 size: 13 residues. This CDR3 is CASSMDGRVGLFF. The DNA of the CDR3 is TGCGCCAGCAGCATGGACGGGAGGGTTGGACTGTTTTTT.

This clonotype was seen more than once but under ten times. This chain links TRBV5-6 with TRBJ1-1; D call uncertain. Trimming took 4 bases from V and 0 from J, leaving 13 bases between them. The CDR3 has 15 amino acids. CDR1 SGHDT and CDR2 YYEEEE come from the germline V gene. CDR3 sequence (DNA): TGTGCCAGCAGCGGCCGGTTAGTGCTGAACACTGAAGCTTTCTTT. This codes for CASSGRLVLNTEAFF.

In its sample, this clonotype was seen a few times. The genes are TRBV5-1 and TRBJ2-3; 7 bases map to TRBD1. The junction had 16 bases not matched to a gene; V was cut back by 0 bases and J by 0 bases. The CDR3 loop spans 20 amino acids. Germline assignment: CDR1 SGHRS and CDR2 YFSETQ. The CDR3 DNA follows: TGCGCCAGCAGCTTGGGGAGTATAACCTTTCGACAGGGCAGCACAGATACGCAGTATTTT. The encoded protein is CASSLGSITFRQGSTDTQYF.

The chain uses TRBV4-1 and TRBJ1-3; 10 bases are a match to TRBD1. With V trimmed by 1 base and J by 4 bases, 10 bases remained unmatched. This CDR3 has 18 amino acids. Germline V gene data show CDR1 as MGHRA and CDR2 as YSYEKL. The CDR3, as DNA: TGCGCCAGCAGCCAAGGGCACGGGACAGGGGCTCACGGAAACACCATATATTTT. It is translated as CASSQGHGTGAHGNTIYF.

This chain connects TRBV7-2 to TRBJ2-1, with 9 bases matching TRBD2. V lost 1 base and J lost 4; bases outside the gene matches: 5. CDR3 length: 16 residues. Per germline, CDR1 SGHTA and CDR2 FQGNSA. The CDR3 nucleotides read TGTGCCAGCAGCTTAGGTAGCGGGGGAGAGTACAATGAGCAGTTCTTC. Translating gives CASSLGSGGEYNEQFF.